The clone carrying this T cell receptor (beta chain) was counted only a few times. Its antigen is currently unknown. The sample comes from a study of beta chain features in type 1 diabetes. TCRB transcripts that were expressed got sequenced, as all of the isolated RNA had been reverse transcribed. Assay used: immunoSEQ multiplex PCR; TCRdb lists only in-frame clones, some missing. The data hold 120,000 or so clones, with roughly 15% observed a single time. Study-wide results and limits: Insertions at VDJ junctions were less frequent in type 1 diabetes patients. These patients also deleted more nucleotides at the same junctions. Type 1 diabetes patients had moderately but significantly shorter TCRB CDR3s in all four CD4+ subsets.

V lost 7 bases, J lost 1 base, and 4 bases stayed unmatched. There are 15 residues in the CDR3. The germline CDR1 and CDR2 sequences are ENHRY and SYGVKD. Input material: central memory CD4+ T cells from blood. This sequence was found in a man aged 30 to 45 with type 1 diabetes. The rearrangement uses TRBV10-3 and TRBJ2-3, with 11 positions matching TRBD2. The CDR3 DNA reads as TGTGCCATCACCCCGGGACTAGCGGGCACAGATACGCAGTATTTT. Amino acid sequence: CAITPGLAGTDTQYF.